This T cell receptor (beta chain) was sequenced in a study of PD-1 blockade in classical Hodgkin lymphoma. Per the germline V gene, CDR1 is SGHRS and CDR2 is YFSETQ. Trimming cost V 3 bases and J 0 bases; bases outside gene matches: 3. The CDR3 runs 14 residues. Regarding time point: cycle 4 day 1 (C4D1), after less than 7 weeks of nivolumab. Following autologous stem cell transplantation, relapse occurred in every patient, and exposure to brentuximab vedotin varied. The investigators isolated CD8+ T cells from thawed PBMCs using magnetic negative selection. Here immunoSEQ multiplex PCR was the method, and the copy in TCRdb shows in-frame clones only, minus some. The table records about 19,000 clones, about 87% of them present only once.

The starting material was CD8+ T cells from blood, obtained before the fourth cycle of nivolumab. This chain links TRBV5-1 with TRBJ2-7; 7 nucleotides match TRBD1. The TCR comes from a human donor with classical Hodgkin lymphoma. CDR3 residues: CASSSRQGSYEQYF. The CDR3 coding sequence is TGCGCCAGCAGCTCCCGACAGGGCTCCTACGAGCAGTACTTC.